The source of this T cell receptor (beta chain) is a study of long-term antiretroviral therapy in people with HIV. Whole-study findings and limits: The study found narrower CDR3 length ranges in HIV repertoires than in controls. ART adherence, viral resistance and therapy changes were not recorded.

Sequencing used immunoSEQ v3.0 at survey level. Sequencing used immunoSEQ multiplex PCR; TCRdb keeps in-frame clones, though not all of them. The data hold about 30,000 clones, with 93% observed a single time. The CDR3 runs to 12 residues. CDR1 is GTSNPN, CDR2 SVGIG, per germline (reference sequence). V lost 4 bases and J lost 4, with 10 bases in between. Details on this clone: Its target is not known.

All participants with HIV were treated in the United States. Sequencing was performed on unsorted PBMCs, taken around 6.5 years after starting antiretroviral therapy. The genes are TRBV30 and TRBJ1-1; no reliable D call. This TCR derives from a woman between 35 and 50 years old with HIV. The CDR3 protein is CAWNRESTEAFF. CDR3 nucleotide sequence: TGTGCCTGGAACAGAGAATCCACTGAAGCTTTCTTT.